This TCR beta chain emerged from a study of blood T cells in healthy people across ages. Notes on this clonotype: Its cognate antigen is unknown.

Combining a sample-barcoded 5' primer with a J-beta primer mix, a second PCR ran for about 6 to 12 cycles. Tagging of each cDNA molecule was performed by a template-switch adaptor with 12 random nucleotides. Via MiXCR, TCRdb re-called the 5' RACE reads, giving one row per CDR3 protein. The sample includes hundreds of thousands of distinct CDR3 sequences, around 43% of them seen just once. The CDR3 contains 14 residues. Findings of the study overall: Per-million-T-cell TCR beta diversity fell roughly linearly with age. Diversity of TCR beta correlated strongly with naive T cell percentage.

J is TRBJ1-2 and V is TRBV21-1; the table calls TRBD1, which could not be checked here. TRBV21-1 is annotated as a pseudogene. Sequenced: blood. The clonotype comes from a man in his sixties in good health. The DNA of the CDR3 is TGTGCCAGCAGCAAACCCCGACAGGGGTTAGGCTACACCTTC. As protein: CASSKPRQGLGYTF.